The sequence of this TCR beta chain was determined in a study of T-cell reconstitution after alpha-beta-depleted transplantation in children. The study's findings and limits: Diversity of TCRbeta at day 60 was high in some patients, arising from surviving recipient T cells and thymic progenitors.

On this clonotype: The antigen is undetermined.

Researchers prepared the TCRbeta library using unique molecular identifiers, the study reports. TCRdb fed the PCR reads into MiXCR, producing one record per CDR3 protein. This table has about 640,000 distinct CDR3 sequences, roughly 13% appearing once. The source is a male patient younger than 18 who had a stem cell transplant for acute myeloid leukemia, so the T cells may come from the graft donor. The starting material was PBMCs, mostly from graft donor cells, obtained 360 days after TCRalphabeta/CD19-depleted stem cell transplant.

CDR3 sequence reads: CSANRLAGDAETQYF. DNA for the CDR3: TGCAGTGCTAATCGACTAGCGGGAGACGCGGAGACCCAGTACTTC. The V call is TRBV20-1, the J call TRBJ2-5, with 12 bases identical to TRBD2. The germline CDR1 and CDR2 sequences are DFQATT and SNEGSKA (reference sequence). Trimming at V came to 4 bases and at J to 5 bases, leaving 8 bases not matched to a gene. The CDR3 totals 15 residues.